The 18 T cell receptor beta chains presented below share a single source sample, sequenced in a study. TCRdb used MiXCR to reprocess the 5' RACE reads, holding one entry per CDR3 protein. The sample lists some 60,000 distinct CDR3 sequences; nearly 30% were seen once. Sequenced sample: tumor-infiltrating naive CD4+ T cells sorted from the breast tumor. The subset: naive CD4+ T cells, CD4+CD45RA+CD25-. The receptors stem from a female donor with breast cancer.

This sequence joins TRBV18 and TRBJ1-1; 8 positions match TRBD1. Germline CDR1 and CDR2: KGHSH and LQKENI. This CDR3 comprises 14 residues. Trimming cost V 5 bases and J 1 base; bases outside gene matches: 3. The CDR3 here is CASSEQGENTEAFF. The CDR3 nucleotides are TGTGCCAGCTCAGAACAGGGGGAGAACACTGAAGCTTTCTTT.

This clonotype was recorded many times. J is TRBJ2-2 and V is TRBV4-1, with TRBD2 identical over 7 bases. Germline V gives CDR1 MGHRA, CDR2 YSYEKL. This CDR3 has 17 amino acids. V lost 2 bases, J lost 1 base, and 7 bases stayed unmatched. The DNA of the CDR3 is TGCGCCAGCAGCCAAAAGCAGGGAGGGGAGAACACCGGGGAGCTGTTTTTT. It encodes CASSQKQGGENTGELFF.

Comment on this clonotype: Being one base from a much bigger clone, this may be a read error. V usage is TRBV18 and J usage is TRBJ2-3; D not resolved. Looked up from germline, CDR1 is KGHSH and CDR2 is LQKENI. The CDR3 sequence is 14 residues long. The CDR3 region is CASPPTQTTDTQYF. CDR3 sequence (DNA): TGTGCCAGCCCACCAACACAGACCACAGATACGCAGTATTTT.

The rearrangement joins TRBV28 to TRBJ2-7; tentative D call: TRBD2 (5 bases). The CDR3 has 11 amino acids. Trimming removed 7 bases at V and 7 bases at J, with 11 bases between. In germline, CDR1 is MDHEN, CDR2 SYDVKM. CDR3 DNA: TGTGCCAGCACCCAAACGGGGGAGCAGTACTTC. Residues: CASTQTGEQYF.

The chain recombines TRBV15 with TRBJ2-4; D gene uncertain. Trimming shortened V by 0 bases and J by 9 bases, and 6 bases separated the two germline ends. From germline, CDR1 is LNHNV and CDR2 YYDKDF (reference sequence). CDR3 length equals 12 residues. CDR3 bases: TGTGCCACCAGCAGAGATCACGGCATTCAGTACTTC. As protein: CATSRDHGIQYF.

J is TRBJ2-2 and V is TRBV5-4; the match to TRBD1 covers 8 bases. Germline-derived CDR1 and CDR2 are SGHNT and YYREEE (reference sequence). With V trimmed by 1 base and J by 6 bases, 2 bases remained unmatched. The length of the CDR3 is 14 residues. CDR3 in amino acids: CASSLIQGAGELFF. Written as DNA, the CDR3 is TGTGCCAGCAGCTTGATACAGGGGGCCGGGGAGCTGTTTTTT. The variable domain in full, with the rest retrieved from reference TRBV5-4 and TRBJ2-2, is ETGVTQSPTHLIKTRGQQVTLRCSSQSGHNTVSWYQQALGQGPQFIFQYYREEENGRGNFPPRFSGLQFPNYSSELNVNALELDDSALYLCASSLIQGAGELFFGEGSRLTVL.

This clonotype has only one observation. The V call is TRBV7-3, the J call TRBJ2-2; either TRBD1 or TRBD2 may supply D (6 bases each). The length of the CDR3 is 16 residues. V dropped 8 bases and J dropped 4 bases, with 20 bases sitting between them. Germline V gene sequence: CDR1 SGHTA, CDR2 FQGTGA. CDR3 DNA: TGTGCCAGCGGCCCCAACAGGGTCGGGGGCACCGGGGAGCTGTTTTTT. Protein product: CASGPNRVGGTGELFF.

The sample holds many counts of this clonotype. The chain's CDR3 is CSARGDSNQPQHF. The CDR3 DNA reads TGCAGTGCTAGAGGGGATAGCAATCAGCCCCAGCATTTT. The chain couples TRBV20-1 to TRBJ1-5; D gene unclear. Trimming shortened V by 1 base and J by 0 bases, and 4 bases separated the two germline ends. Germline lookup yields CDR1 DFQATT and CDR2 SNEGSKA (reference sequence). The CDR3 is 13 residues long.

This clonotype was counted at least ten times. This rearrangement joins TRBV12-3 or TRBV12-4 to TRBJ2-7, with D perhaps assigned TRBD1 or TRBD2 (5 bases each). The V end was cut by 3 bases, the J end by 3 bases, with 15 bases between. This CDR3 is 15 amino acids long. The CDR3 region has the DNA TGTGCCAGCAGTTTTGGGGGATACACTATCTACGAGCAGTACTTC. Translation: CASSFGGYTIYEQYF.

The gene calls are TRBV7-3 and TRBJ2-1; tentatively, D is TRBD1 (6 bases). Trimming took off 7 bases at V and 7 bases at J, with 17 bases between the two ends. The V gene's germline CDR1 is SGHTA and CDR2 FQGTGA. The CDR3 covers 14 residues. Here the CDR3 reads CASTVGGRRNEQFF. DNA of the CDR3: TGTGCCAGCACGGTAGGGGGTAGAAGGAATGAGCAGTTCTTC.

The table lists this clonotype with a few counts. The chain joins TRBV11-1 to TRBJ2-7, with D maybe TRBD2 (5 bases). CDR3 size: 18 residues. The V gene's germline CDR1 is SGHAT and CDR2 FQDESV (reference sequence). V lost 5 bases and J lost 4, with 27 bases in between. The CDR3 DNA is TGTGCCAGCAGCCTACACCGGGCAGCCCCGATTCGGGAATACGAGCAGTACTTC. As protein: CASSLHRAAPIREYEQYF.

This clonotype appeared a single time. This chain connects TRBV28 to TRBJ2-7; 15 bases are shared with TRBD2. The V gene's germline CDR1 is MDHEN and CDR2 SYDVKM. The CDR3 totals 15 residues. V was clipped by 3 bases and J by 5 bases; unmatched bases: 2. CDR3 in amino acids: CASSFRTSGRDEQYF. The CDR3 nucleotides are TGTGCCAGCAGTTTTCGGACTAGCGGGAGGGACGAGCAGTACTTC. The whole variable domain, filled in from reference TRBV28 and TRBJ2-7, reads DVKVTQSSRYLVKRTGEKVFLECVQDMDHENMFWYRQDPGLGLRLIYFSYDVKMKEKGDIPEGYSVSREKKERFSLILESASTNQTSMYLCASSFRTSGRDEQYFGPGTRLTVT.

The CDR3 DNA reads as TGTGCCAGCAGCCTCCGTGACTCGGGGACCCAGTACTTC. Its protein product is CASSLRDSGTQYF. V and J are TRBV12-3 or TRBV12-4 and TRBJ2-5; D unresolved. V lost 6 bases and J 7 bases, leaving 15 bases between the germline ends. This CDR3 is 13 amino acids long.

This clonotype was recorded many times. This chain joins TRBV18 and TRBJ1-1; D unclear. The CDR3 is 13 amino acids. From germline, CDR1 is KGHSH and CDR2 LQKENI. Trimming took 0 bases from V and 5 from J, leaving 7 bases between them. The CDR3 region has the DNA TGTGCCAGCTCACCACCTATTTGGACTGAAGCTTTCTTT. Its translation is CASSPPIWTEAFF. Filled out from reference TRBV18 and TRBJ1-1, the complete variable domain reads NAGVMQNPRHLVRRRGQEARLRCSPMKGHSHVYWYRQLPEEGLKFMVYLQKENIIDESGMPKERFSAEFPKEGPSILRIQQVVRGDSAAYFCASSPPIWTEAFFGQGTRLTVV.

This clonotype was detected many times. The chain is built from TRBV5-1 and TRBJ2-7; D ambiguous. Germline assignment: CDR1 SGHRS and CDR2 YFSETQ. Trimming cost V 0 bases and J 1 base, with 23 bases left between them. There are 19 residues in the CDR3. CDR3 loop: CASSLAAPRTLRASYEQYF. CDR3 bases: TGCGCCAGCAGCTTGGCGGCTCCTCGGACCCTGAGAGCTTCCTACGAGCAGTACTTC.

The chain uses TRBV28 and TRBJ1-4; tentative D call: TRBD1 (6 bases). Germline lookup yields CDR1 MDHEN and CDR2 SYDVKM. This CDR3 contains 13 residues. Trimming left V 6 bases short and J 6 bases short, with 11 bases between. The CDR3 nucleotides are TGTGCCAGCAGCCCTAGGACAGATGAAAAACTGTTTTTT. Amino acid sequence: CASSPRTDEKLFF.

This clonotype was counted between two and nine times. J is TRBJ1-5 and V is TRBV5-3; D remains unclear. TRBV5-3 is given ORF status, its function remaining uncertain. V lost 4 bases and J 7 bases, leaving 6 bases between the germline ends. This CDR3 is 11 amino acids long. CDR3 residues: CARSIGQPQHF. Written as DNA, the CDR3 is TGTGCCAGAAGCATCGGGCAGCCCCAGCATTTT.

This clonotype was seen once. The chain couples TRBV20-1 to TRBJ2-1; 9 bases match TRBD2. J lost 9 bases, V lost 3 bases, and 6 bases had no gene match. The CDR3 covers 13 residues. Germline lookup yields CDR1 DFQATT and CDR2 SNEGSKA (reference sequence). In DNA form, the CDR3 reads TGCAGTGCTAGTACCGCGGGAGGGCGTGAGCAGTTCTTC. Translating gives CSASTAGGREQFF.